The source of this T cell receptor (beta chain) is a study of shared clonotypes between healthy human individuals. The healthy adult donors were HIV-negative and reported no recent acute infections or vaccinations. Donors comprised only Caucasian adults living in Nashville, Tennessee. The method was immunoSEQ multiplex PCR; TCRdb's version includes in-frame clones alone and lacks a portion of them. The table has approximately 980,000 clones, approximately 76% seen once. Germline V gives CDR1 SGHTA, CDR2 FQGNSA. The CDR3 sequence is 16 residues long. Losses at the gene ends were 1 base for V and 4 bases for J; bases not matched to a gene: 3.

The sequenced material came from memory CD4+ T cells sorted from blood. The subset was: CD45RA-negative fraction. The chain combines TRBV7-2 with TRBJ2-1; 11 bases line up with TRBD1. This TCR was sampled from a man younger than 35 in good health. The CDR3 DNA sequence: TGTGCCAGCAGCTTAGATGGACAGGGGGCTTACAATGAGCAGTTCTTC. It translates to CASSLDGQGAYNEQFF.